This record concerns one TCR beta chain sequence. The antigen remains unidentified. From germline, CDR1 is MNHNS and CDR2 SASEGT. This CDR3 has 12 amino acids. The ends were cut back, 6 bases at V and 4 bases at J, with 9 bases in the middle. This sample stems from a study of siplizumab effects on memory and regulatory T cells. Broader study findings: The apparent diversity of naive T cells exceeded that of memory cells, and naive T cells seemed to make a major contribution to the alloresponse.

The protocol was immunoSEQ multiplex PCR, while the TCRdb copy is restricted to in-frame clones and leaves out a portion. The sample yields approximately 100,000 clones, about nine tenths seen once. J is TRBJ1-2 and V is TRBV6-1; D gene ambiguous. This TCR was sampled from a human donor in good health. Material for sequencing was non-Treg CD4+ T cells sorted from blood. CDR3 nucleotides: TGTGCCAGCAGCGAGAGAAGCTATGGCTACACCTTC. Translated: CASSERSYGYTF.